This T cell receptor beta chain emerged from a study of blood T cell repertoires in COVID-19. Data came from immunoSEQ multiplex PCR; TCRdb stores just in-frame clones and leaves some out. The repertoire holds 200,000 to 250,000 clones, with 83% as singletons. This TCR was recovered from a woman aged 25-40 years with COVID-19, enrolled during active disease. The specimen was peripheral blood.

CDR3: CASSESGGANYGYTF. The DNA of the CDR3 is TGTGCCAGCAGTGAATCGGGGGGGGCAAACTATGGCTACACCTTC. This chain joins TRBV6-1 and TRBJ1-2, with a weak D call TRBD1 (6 bases). V dropped 2 bases and J dropped 2 bases, with 12 bases sitting between them. This CDR3 has 15 amino acids. Germline CDR1 reads MNHNS; CDR2 reads SASEGT.